This entry lists 10 T cell receptor beta chains sequenced from one sample in a study of OX40 agonist ivuxolimab in advanced cancers. Some clones are missing from TCRdb's copy, which holds only in-frame ones; the method was immunoSEQ multiplex PCR. The sample consists of about 47,000 clones, around four fifths of them appearing once. The sample consisted of CD4+ or CD8+ T cells sorted from blood, taken in a trial of the OX40 agonist ivuxolimab. The receptors were gathered from an adult with an advanced solid tumor such as melanoma, head and neck, liver or kidney cancer.

This clone was picked up one time. The chain is built from TRBV6-4 and TRBJ2-1; TRBD2 aligns across 8 bases. Germline V gene lookup returns CDR1 MRHNA and CDR2 SNTAGT. J gave up 4 bases and V 2 bases, and 4 bases lay outside the gene matches. The CDR3 spans 15 residues. In nucleotides, the CDR3 is TGTGCCAGCAGTGACGAGGCTAGCGGGTACAATGAGCAGTTCTTC. This sequence encodes CASSDEASGYNEQFF.

The chain carries TRBV9 and TRBJ2-3, with 7 bases matching TRBD2. V trimming: 4 bases; J trimming: 2 bases; junction bases outside the gene matches: 4. This CDR3 has 14 amino acids. Germline CDR1 is SGDLS and CDR2 is YYNGEE. CDR3 region: CASSRTRVTDTQYF. DNA for the CDR3: TGTGCCAGCAGCCGGACTAGGGTCACAGATACGCAGTATTTT.

This clone appeared a single time. The gene calls are TRBV28 and TRBJ2-1; weak D call: TRBD1 (6 bases). The V and J ends lost 5 bases and 0 bases respectively, with 11 bases between them. CDR1 and CDR2 from the germline V gene are MDHEN and SYDVKM. The CDR3 is 15 residues long. The CDR3 region has the DNA TGTGCCAGCAGTCCCTACAGGGACTCCTACAATGAGCAGTTCTTC. This sequence encodes CASSPYRDSYNEQFF.

V gene TRBV28 combines with J gene TRBJ2-5, with D tentatively TRBD2 (6 bases). CDR1 and CDR2 from the germline V gene are MDHEN and SYDVKM. This CDR3 region has 18 residues. The ends were cut back, 4 bases at V and 3 bases at J, with 24 bases in the middle. CDR3 loop: CASSSDAGTSQSEETQYF. CDR3 in DNA: TGTGCCAGCAGTTCCGACGCCGGGACTTCGCAATCCGAAGAGACCCAGTACTTC.

The J gene is TRBJ1-4, the V gene TRBV9, with 7 nucleotides matching TRBD1. This CDR3 comprises 15 residues. Germline V lookup: CDR1 SGDLS, CDR2 YYNGEE. J lost 3 bases, V lost 3 bases, and 5 bases had no gene match. CDR3 in amino acids: CASSADRDPNEKLFF. The CDR3 nucleotides read TGTGCCAGCAGCGCCGACAGGGATCCTAATGAAAAACTGTTTTTT.

This clone was seen a single time. The chain joins TRBV7-6 to TRBJ2-3; weak D call: TRBD2 (6 bases). Germline-derived CDR1 and CDR2 are SGHVS and FNYEAQ. CDR3 length: 15 residues. V dropped 4 bases and J dropped 6 bases, with 17 bases sitting between them. The CDR3 protein is CASSSVLTSMDTQYF. CDR3 DNA sequence: TGTGCCAGCAGCTCGGTTCTGACTAGTATGGATACGCAGTATTTT.

V usage is TRBV10-1 and J usage is TRBJ2-3, with 8 bases aligning to TRBD1. Germline values: CDR1 WNHNN, CDR2 SYGVQD (reference sequence). J lost 9 bases, V lost 5 bases, and 4 bases had no gene match. This CDR3 is 12 amino acids long. CDR3 loop: CASSRDRRTQYF. The DNA for the CDR3 is TGCGCCAGCAGTCGGGACAGGAGGACGCAGTATTTT.

The rearrangement uses TRBV6-1 and TRBJ2-7; 8 positions match TRBD2. The CDR3 is made up of 15 amino acids. Per germline, CDR1 MNHNS and CDR2 SASEGT. The trim removed 5 bases at V and 6 bases at J, leaving 12 bases unmatched. The CDR3 reads CASSTSPAGATEQYF. DNA of the CDR3: TGTGCCAGCAGTACCTCCCCAGCGGGGGCAACCGAGCAGTACTTC.

The CDR3 DNA reads as TGTGCCAGCAGCGGGGACTCCCGAGGGACTGAAGCTTTCTTT. It is translated as CASSGDSRGTEAFF. This chain links TRBV7-8 with TRBJ1-1, with a possible D match to TRBD1 (5 bases). Trimming removed 5 bases from V and 5 bases from J, with 15 bases in between. Germline assignment: CDR1 SGHVS and CDR2 FQNEAQ. The CDR3 runs 14 residues. Filled out from reference TRBV7-8 and TRBJ1-1, the complete variable domain reads GAGVSQSPRYKVAKRGQDVALRCDPISGHVSLFWYQQALGQGPEFLTYFQNEAQLDKSGLPSDRFFAERPEGSVSTLKIQRTQQEDSAVYLCASSGDSRGTEAFFGQGTRLTVV.

This chain connects TRBV6-1 to TRBJ2-7, with 8 bases that match TRBD2. This CDR3 is built from 15 residues. Germline CDR1 is MNHNS and CDR2 is SASEGT. Trimming cost V 6 bases and J 0 bases; bases outside gene matches: 7. CDR3 loop: CASSQERGSSYEQYF. The DNA for the CDR3 is TGTGCCAGCAGCCAAGAGCGGGGGAGCTCCTACGAGCAGTACTTC.